Here is one T cell receptor beta chain with its context. Its specificity is not known. The data were taken from a study of T cell responses to AZD1222 COVID-19 vaccine. Study overall: Second-dose timings of about 4 or about 12 weeks were pooled.

Study-wide points: Donors were largely white British and mainly female; clonal diversity was possibly underestimated. Only 5 or 6 people who got AZD1222 tested seropositive at baseline. The span of vaccine-associated CD4 TCRs extended across spike, with dominance at 160-218 and 743-854.

The germline V gene encodes CDR1 SGHDN and CDR2 FVKESK. The CDR3 has 13 amino acids. With 1 base removed from V and 9 bases from J, the gap between germline ends came to 10 bases. The protocol was immunoSEQ multiplex PCR, while the TCRdb copy is restricted to in-frame clones and leaves out a portion. The data show around 180,000 clones, 90% to 95% seen once. The TCR comes from an adult in good health. This chain links TRBV14 with TRBJ2-1; D remains unclear. The sample was peripheral blood, taken on day 0 of AZD1222 vaccination. The DNA of the CDR3 is TGTGCCAGCAGCCAAGTCCAGCTGGGTGAGCAGTTCTTC. It codes for CASSQVQLGEQFF. The full variable domain, with the rest looked up from reference TRBV14 and TRBJ2-1, is EAGVTQFPSHSVIEKGQTVTLRCDPISGHDNLYWYRRVMGKEIKFLLHFVKESKQDESGMPNNRFLAERTGGTYSTLKVQPAELEDSGVYFCASSQVQLGEQFFGPGTRLTVL.